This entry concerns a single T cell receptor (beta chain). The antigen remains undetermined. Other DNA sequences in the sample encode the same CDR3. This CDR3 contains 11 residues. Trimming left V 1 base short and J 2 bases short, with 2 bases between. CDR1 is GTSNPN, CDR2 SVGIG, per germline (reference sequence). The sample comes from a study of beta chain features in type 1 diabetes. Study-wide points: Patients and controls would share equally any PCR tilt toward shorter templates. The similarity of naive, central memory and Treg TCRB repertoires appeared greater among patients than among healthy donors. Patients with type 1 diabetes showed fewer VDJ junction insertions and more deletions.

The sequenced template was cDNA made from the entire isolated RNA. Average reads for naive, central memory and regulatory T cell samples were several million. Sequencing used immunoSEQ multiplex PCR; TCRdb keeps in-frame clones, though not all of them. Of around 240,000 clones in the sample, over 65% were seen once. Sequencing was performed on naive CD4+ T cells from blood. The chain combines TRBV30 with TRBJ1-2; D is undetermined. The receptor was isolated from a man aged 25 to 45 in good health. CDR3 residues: CAWSGNYGYTF. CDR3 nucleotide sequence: TGTGCCTGGAGTGGAAACTATGGCTACACCTTC.